These T cell receptor beta chains were read from a single sample in a study of human T cells and chemical hapten exposure. Via MiXCR, TCRdb re-called the RACE reads, giving one row per CDR3 protein. The sample records 380,000 or so distinct CDR3 sequences, approximately 5% being singletons. Source: whole blood, taken in connection with sensitization to the hapten diphenylcyclopropenone (DPC). The receptors shown here come from a woman between 18 and 30 years old with alopecia areata. Some clones in this sample may be carry-over from other donors' samples. The CDR3 runs from the conserved cysteine through the conserved F or W. Each record gives: CDR3 DNA, CDR3 protein, clone size, V gene, J gene, D gene. A D gene is named only where the DNA matches it firmly. Clone size is given for some rows only: seen once, a few or many times, or a class if the clone is expanded.

TGTGCCAGCAGTTACTCGCCGACAGGGGTCTATGGCTACACCTTC	CASSYSPTGVYGYTF	-	TRBV6-5	TRBJ1-2	TRBD1
TGTGCCAGCAGTGCCCGACGTGGGGCGGGGGCCTCACGGGCAGATACGCAGTATTTT	CASSARRGAGASRADTQYF	many	TRBV6-1	TRBJ2-3	-
TGCAGTGCCCAGGATAGCGGGGGAGCCACAGATACGCAGTATTTT	CSAQDSGGATDTQYF	-	TRBV20-1	TRBJ2-3	TRBD2
TGCGCCAGCAGCCCTGGGACAGGGGTGAATTCACCCCTCCACTTT	CASSPGTGVNSPLHF	few	TRBV5-1	TRBJ1-6	TRBD1
TGTGCCAGCAGCCAACGTAATATCCGCTATGGCTACACCTTC	CASSQRNIRYGYTF	few	TRBV3-1	TRBJ1-2	-
TGTGCCAGCACCCCGATGGGGCAGGGGGCTAAAAACATTCAGTACTTC	CASTPMGQGAKNIQYF	-	TRBV2	TRBJ2-4	TRBD1
TGCGCCAGCAGCCAAGGACAGAAGATCGAAAAACTGTTTTTT	CASSQGQKIEKLFF	many	TRBV4-1	TRBJ1-4	-
TGTGCCAGCAAAGGCTTGGGACTAGGGGTAGCCGAGCAGTACTTC	CASKGLGLGVAEQYF	few	TRBV27	TRBJ2-7	TRBD2
TGTGCCAGCAGCATATACCGGGCACCCCTCCACTTT	CASSIYRAPLHF	few	TRBV7-2	TRBJ1-6	-
TGTGCCAGCATGGTCGCACCATACGACTGGGTGCGGAACACTGAAGCTTTCTTT	CASMVAPYDWVRNTEAFF	-	TRBV6-1	TRBJ1-1	-
TGTGCCAGCAGTGAAGGGGGATCGAACACTGAAGCTTTCTTT	CASSEGGSNTEAFF	many	TRBV2	TRBJ1-1	-
TGTGCCACCAGTGACCGGACAGGGCTCTATGGCTACACCTTC	CATSDRTGLYGYTF	few	TRBV24-1	TRBJ1-2	TRBD1
TGTGCCAGCTCACCCTTAACAGGGGTTACTGAAGCTTTCTTT	CASSPLTGVTEAFF	many	TRBV18	TRBJ1-1	TRBD1
TGTGCCAGCAGCTCGCCAGAGATCTATGGCTACACCTTC	CASSSPEIYGYTF	-	TRBV28	TRBJ1-2	-
TGTGCCAGCAGTTTAATGACAGAGGGAGGCTACACCTTC	CASSLMTEGGYTF	-	TRBV28	TRBJ1-2	-
TGTGCCGGTTACAGTGGAGTAGGCACTGAAGCTTTCTTT	CAGYSGVGTEAFF	few	TRBV7-3	TRBJ1-1	-
TGCGCCAGCAGCATTGGGGGAGTTATGAACACTGAAGCTTTCTTT	CASSIGGVMNTEAFF	-	TRBV5-1	TRBJ1-1	-
TGTGCCAGCAGTTTCAGGGCCGGGGAGCTGTTTTTT	CASSFRAGELFF	few	TRBV12-3/TRBV12-4	TRBJ2-2	-
TGTGCCATCAGATCCGAGAGCTCTGGAAACACCATATATTTT	CAIRSESSGNTIYF	few	TRBV10-3	TRBJ1-3	-
TGTGCCAGCAGTGGGAGGAGGACAGGGGTCACAGATACGCAGTATTTT	CASSGRRTGVTDTQYF	many	TRBV6-1	TRBJ2-3	TRBD1
TGTGCCAGCAGCGGACTAGATTTGAACACCGGGGAGCTGTTTTTT	CASSGLDLNTGELFF	-	TRBV9	TRBJ2-2	-
TGTGCTAGTGGTTTGGTAAGTCGGCCAGGGAGGAGAGATCAGCCCCAGCATTTT	CASGLVSRPGRRDQPQHF	many	TRBV12-5	TRBJ1-5	-
TGTGCCAGCAGCGACCGGACTAGCGGGGCCGGAGATACGCAGTATTTT	CASSDRTSGAGDTQYF	few	TRBV11-1	TRBJ2-3	TRBD2
TGTGCCAGCAGTTCCCGGGACCCTCGGGACGAGCAGTACTTC	CASSSRDPRDEQYF	many	TRBV6-5	TRBJ2-7	-
TGTGCCAGCAGTGCCGGACAGGTTCATAATGAAAAACTGTTTTTT	CASSAGQVHNEKLFF	-	TRBV28	TRBJ1-4	TRBD1
TGTGCCAGCAGCTTGGCGCTTGGGCTAGCCAATGAGCAGTTCTTC	CASSLALGLANEQFF	many	TRBV5-6	TRBJ2-1	-
TGTGCCACCAGTGTTTCGGGGACAGATACGCAGTATTTT	CATSVSGTDTQYF	-	TRBV24-1	TRBJ2-3	-
TGTGCCAGCAGTTACAGACTAGCAAGTTTCGATGAGCAGTTCTTC	CASSYRLASFDEQFF	many	TRBV6-2/TRBV6-3	TRBJ2-1	TRBD2
TGTGCCAGCAGCCGCTTACAATCCGCTGAAGCTTTCTTT	CASSRLQSAEAFF	many	TRBV7-9	TRBJ1-1	-
TGTGCCAGCAGTTACCTTAACCCGGGACAAGGGGACTATGGCTACACCTTC	CASSYLNPGQGDYGYTF	many	TRBV6-5	TRBJ1-2	-
TGCAGTGCTAGAGATGGCATGGAGGGCGGAGGCTACACCTTC	CSARDGMEGGGYTF	few	TRBV20-1	TRBJ1-2	-
TGTGCCAGCAGCTCAGGACTAGCGTGGAGTACGCAGTATTTT	CASSSGLAWSTQYF	many	TRBV11-3	TRBJ2-3	TRBD2
TGTGCCAGCAGTTCTACTACATCTGAAGCTTTCTTT	CASSSTTSEAFF	many	TRBV28	TRBJ1-1	-
TGTGCCAGCAGTTCCGGACAGGGCCTCTCCTACGAGCAGTACTTC	CASSSGQGLSYEQYF	many	TRBV27	TRBJ2-7	TRBD1
TGCGCCAGCAGCTTGGTCCGGGCAGTCTATGGCTACACCTTC	CASSLVRAVYGYTF	-	TRBV5-1	TRBJ1-2	-
TGTGCCAGCAGTTCCCAATATTCACCCCTCCACTTT	CASSSQYSPLHF	many	TRBV6-5	TRBJ1-6	-
TGTGCCATCAGTGACGGACAGGGCAACGAAAAACTGTTTTTT	CAISDGQGNEKLFF	few	TRBV10-3	TRBJ1-4	TRBD1
TGTGCCAGCAGCGTAGGGGACAGAATGAACACTGAAGCTTTCTTT	CASSVGDRMNTEAFF	many	TRBV9	TRBJ1-1	TRBD1
TGCAGCGTTCCCCACTTAAATGAGCAGTTCTTC	CSVPHLNEQFF	many	TRBV29-1	TRBJ2-1	-
TGTGCCAGCAGCGGGAGACAGCCAAACACTGAAGCTTTCTTT	CASSGRQPNTEAFF	many	TRBV9	TRBJ1-1	-
TGTGCCAGCAGTGGGGAGAGGTCGATTAGTTTAGCCAAAAACATTCAGTACTTC	CASSGERSISLAKNIQYF	few	TRBV7-2	TRBJ2-4	-
TGTGCCAGCAGCTGGGGACAGATGAACACTGAAGCTTTCTTT	CASSWGQMNTEAFF	many	TRBV11-2	TRBJ1-1	TRBD1
TGTGCCAGCAGCTTGGTAGACAGGCACGACAATGAGCAGTTCTTC	CASSLVDRHDNEQFF	many	TRBV5-6	TRBJ2-1	-
TGTGCCAGCAGCTCGGAGGAGTCCAGGGGTCAGCCCCAGCATTTT	CASSSEESRGQPQHF	many	TRBV7-9	TRBJ1-5	-
TGCGCCAGCAGCTTATACCGGCGGGGCCAAGAGACCCAGTACTTC	CASSLYRRGQETQYF	-	TRBV5-1	TRBJ2-5	-
TGTGCCAGCAGTCCGAGAGAGAGACCAGAGGACTATGGCTACACCTTC	CASSPRERPEDYGYTF	many	TRBV7-9	TRBJ1-2	-
TGTGCCAGCAGTTCCCCGGCGGGGGTCAGCACAGATACGCAGTATTTT	CASSSPAGVSTDTQYF	few	TRBV12-3/TRBV12-4	TRBJ2-3	TRBD2
TGTGCCAGCAACCTTTGGGGAGACAGGGCAACTTTTCGCTACACCTTC	CASNLWGDRATFRYTF	-	TRBV5-4	TRBJ1-2	TRBD1
TGCAGTGCTAGCCCCTCCTGGGCAGGGGGCTCCTACGAGCAGTACTTC	CSASPSWAGGSYEQYF	many	TRBV20-1	TRBJ2-7	TRBD1
TGTGCCAGCAGCCCCCGTCGACGGAACCAAGAGACCCAGTACTTC	CASSPRRRNQETQYF	-	TRBV7-6	TRBJ2-5	-
TGTGCCAAGGAGGGGAGCTACACTGAAGCTTTCTTT	CAKEGSYTEAFF	many	TRBV2	TRBJ1-1	-
TGTGCCATCAGTGAGTCGAGGGACACCTCCTACGAGCAGTACTTC	CAISESRDTSYEQYF	-	TRBV10-3	TRBJ2-7	-
TGCAGTGCTAGAGAAGGCGGGTTCGAGCAGTACTTC	CSAREGGFEQYF	many	TRBV20-1	TRBJ2-7	-
TGTGCCAGCTCACCTACGGAACGGGAGAACACTGAAGCTTTCTTT	CASSPTERENTEAFF	many	TRBV18	TRBJ1-1	-
TGTGCCAGCAGTTCTGACCCCGAGCAGTACTTC	CASSSDPEQYF	-	TRBV6-6	TRBJ2-7	-
TGTGCCAGCAGCCCCCCGGACAGGGGAAACACTGAAGCTTTCTTT	CASSPPDRGNTEAFF	few	TRBV7-2	TRBJ1-1	TRBD1
TGTGCCAGCAGTTTACGCCGCGCAGGGGGGATCGGCGGGGAGACCCAGTACTTC	CASSLRRAGGIGGETQYF	-	TRBV28	TRBJ2-5	-
TGTGCCATCAGTGGCTCGGCGGGGGGTTCCTACAATGAGCAGTTCTTC	CAISGSAGGSYNEQFF	few	TRBV10-3	TRBJ2-1	TRBD2